This TCR beta chain was recorded in a study of cytomegalovirus exposure and HLA in healthy donors. Looked up from germline, CDR1 is LNHNV and CDR2 is YYDKDF (reference sequence). The CDR3 is 21 amino acids. With 0 bases removed from V and 3 bases from J, the gap between germline ends came to 27 bases. PCR used 60 Vbeta primers and 13 Jbeta primers. The method was immunoSEQ multiplex PCR; TCRdb's version includes in-frame clones alone and lacks a portion of them. Among around 120,000 clones listed, roughly 80% were seen once. The chain uses TRBV15 and TRBJ1-3; D possibly corresponds to TRBD1 (5 bases). This clonotype was sampled from a girl aged 2-9 years in good health and CMV-seronegative. Sequencing was done on a sample of PBMCs. CDR3 protein: CATSRDLGGPSLSSDGNTIYF. The DNA of the CDR3 is TGTGCCACCAGCAGAGATCTGGGGGGACCTTCCCTCTCTTCGGATGGAAACACCATATATTTT.